Below are 9 T cell receptor beta chains sequenced from a single sample in a study of blood T cell repertoires in COVID-19. The data were produced by immunoSEQ multiplex PCR, yet TCRdb's version contains in-frame clones alone and is incomplete. The sample includes roughly 270,000 clones, roughly 85% of them seen just once. Sequencing input: peripheral blood. Source of these receptors: a man in his fifties with active or convalescent COVID-19.

Comment on this clone: An end of the junction differs from the germline gene, which may be a read error. CDR3 nucleotides: TGCGCCAGCAGTCAAGGTCCGGGGGGCCACACTGAAGCTTTCTTT. Translated: CASSQGPGGHTEAFF. This chain connects TRBV4-1 to TRBJ1-1; D is possibly TRBD1 (6 bases). Germline V gene sequence: CDR1 MGHRA, CDR2 YSYEKL. The CDR3 spans 15 residues.

The V and J genes are TRBV5-1 and TRBJ2-2; 9 nucleotides match TRBD2. Losses at the gene ends were 1 base for V and 0 bases for J; bases not matched to a gene: 7. This CDR3 has 18 amino acids. Per germline, CDR1 SGHRS and CDR2 YFSETQ. The CDR3 here is CASSLTRPSGANTGELFF. Written as DNA, the CDR3 is TGCGCCAGCAGCTTGACTCGCCCTAGCGGGGCGAACACCGGGGAGCTGTTTTTT.

The rearrangement joins TRBV4-1 to TRBJ2-3; 7 nucleotides agree with TRBD2. The CDR3 loop spans 15 amino acids. V was clipped by 2 bases and J by 3 bases; unmatched bases: 5. CDR1 is MGHRA, CDR2 YSYEKL, per germline. In DNA, the CDR3 is TGCGCCAGCAGCCAAATGGGCGGGGGTACAGATACGCAGTATTTT. Residues: CASSQMGGGTDTQYF.

The chain couples TRBV7-2 to TRBJ2-3, with TRBD2 matching 10 bases. V lost 5 bases to trimming and J lost 3 bases; unmatched junction nucleotides: 11. Germline V gene data show CDR1 as SGHTA and CDR2 as FQGNSA. This CDR3 contains 17 residues. The CDR3 sequence is CASSRRSGRGRTDTQYF. CDR3 bases: TGTGCCAGCAGCCGGCGAAGCGGGAGGGGCAGGACAGATACGCAGTATTTT.

The chain recombines TRBV29-1 with TRBJ1-2; TRBD1 agrees at 10 bases. The CDR3 covers 13 residues. V trimming: 6 bases; J trimming: 5 bases; junction bases outside the gene matches: 6. Germline V CDR1 and CDR2: SQVTM, ANQGSEA. Written as DNA, the CDR3 is TGCAGCGTCCGGGACAGGGGCGAATATGGCTACACCTTC. It encodes CSVRDRGEYGYTF.

The chain carries TRBV19 and TRBJ2-7, with 12 bases identical to TRBD2. V gave up 4 bases and J gave up 3 bases; unmatched junction bases: 7. This CDR3 comprises 16 residues. Germline CDR1 LNHDA, CDR2 SQIVND (reference sequence). CDR3 DNA sequence: TGTGCCAGTAGTAGGGAACTAGCGGGAGGTCTCTACGAGCAGTACTTC. Its translation is CASSRELAGGLYEQYF.

The chain recombines TRBV11-1 with TRBJ2-1; the match to TRBD2 covers 8 bases. Germline CDR1 is SGHAT and CDR2 is FQDESV (reference sequence). Trimming removed 4 bases from V and 2 bases from J; junction bases left unmatched: 1. This CDR3 is built from 14 residues. The CDR3 here is CASSSGLAYNEQFF. The DNA for the CDR3 is TGTGCCAGCAGCTCGGGACTAGCCTACAATGAGCAGTTCTTC.

This CDR3 is CASSLRTGGINEQFF. CDR3 sequence (DNA): TGTGCCAGCAGCTTGAGGACAGGTGGGATAAATGAGCAGTTCTTC. This chain uses TRBV5-4 with TRBJ2-1, with TRBD1 matching over 7 bases. Per the germline V gene, CDR1 is SGHNT and CDR2 is YYREEE (reference sequence). The J segment lost 7 bases and the V segment lost 1 base, leaving 8 bases of the junction unmatched. This CDR3 has 15 residues.

The rearrangement uses TRBV6-6 and TRBJ2-1, with TRBD1 matching 10 bases. J was trimmed by 3 bases and V by 4 bases; bases with no gene match: 3. This CDR3 comprises 15 residues. Germline-derived CDR1 and CDR2 are MNHNY and SVGAGI (reference sequence). The CDR3 here is CASSSGQGGYNEQFF. The CDR3 DNA follows: TGTGCCAGCAGTTCCGGACAGGGGGGCTACAATGAGCAGTTCTTC.